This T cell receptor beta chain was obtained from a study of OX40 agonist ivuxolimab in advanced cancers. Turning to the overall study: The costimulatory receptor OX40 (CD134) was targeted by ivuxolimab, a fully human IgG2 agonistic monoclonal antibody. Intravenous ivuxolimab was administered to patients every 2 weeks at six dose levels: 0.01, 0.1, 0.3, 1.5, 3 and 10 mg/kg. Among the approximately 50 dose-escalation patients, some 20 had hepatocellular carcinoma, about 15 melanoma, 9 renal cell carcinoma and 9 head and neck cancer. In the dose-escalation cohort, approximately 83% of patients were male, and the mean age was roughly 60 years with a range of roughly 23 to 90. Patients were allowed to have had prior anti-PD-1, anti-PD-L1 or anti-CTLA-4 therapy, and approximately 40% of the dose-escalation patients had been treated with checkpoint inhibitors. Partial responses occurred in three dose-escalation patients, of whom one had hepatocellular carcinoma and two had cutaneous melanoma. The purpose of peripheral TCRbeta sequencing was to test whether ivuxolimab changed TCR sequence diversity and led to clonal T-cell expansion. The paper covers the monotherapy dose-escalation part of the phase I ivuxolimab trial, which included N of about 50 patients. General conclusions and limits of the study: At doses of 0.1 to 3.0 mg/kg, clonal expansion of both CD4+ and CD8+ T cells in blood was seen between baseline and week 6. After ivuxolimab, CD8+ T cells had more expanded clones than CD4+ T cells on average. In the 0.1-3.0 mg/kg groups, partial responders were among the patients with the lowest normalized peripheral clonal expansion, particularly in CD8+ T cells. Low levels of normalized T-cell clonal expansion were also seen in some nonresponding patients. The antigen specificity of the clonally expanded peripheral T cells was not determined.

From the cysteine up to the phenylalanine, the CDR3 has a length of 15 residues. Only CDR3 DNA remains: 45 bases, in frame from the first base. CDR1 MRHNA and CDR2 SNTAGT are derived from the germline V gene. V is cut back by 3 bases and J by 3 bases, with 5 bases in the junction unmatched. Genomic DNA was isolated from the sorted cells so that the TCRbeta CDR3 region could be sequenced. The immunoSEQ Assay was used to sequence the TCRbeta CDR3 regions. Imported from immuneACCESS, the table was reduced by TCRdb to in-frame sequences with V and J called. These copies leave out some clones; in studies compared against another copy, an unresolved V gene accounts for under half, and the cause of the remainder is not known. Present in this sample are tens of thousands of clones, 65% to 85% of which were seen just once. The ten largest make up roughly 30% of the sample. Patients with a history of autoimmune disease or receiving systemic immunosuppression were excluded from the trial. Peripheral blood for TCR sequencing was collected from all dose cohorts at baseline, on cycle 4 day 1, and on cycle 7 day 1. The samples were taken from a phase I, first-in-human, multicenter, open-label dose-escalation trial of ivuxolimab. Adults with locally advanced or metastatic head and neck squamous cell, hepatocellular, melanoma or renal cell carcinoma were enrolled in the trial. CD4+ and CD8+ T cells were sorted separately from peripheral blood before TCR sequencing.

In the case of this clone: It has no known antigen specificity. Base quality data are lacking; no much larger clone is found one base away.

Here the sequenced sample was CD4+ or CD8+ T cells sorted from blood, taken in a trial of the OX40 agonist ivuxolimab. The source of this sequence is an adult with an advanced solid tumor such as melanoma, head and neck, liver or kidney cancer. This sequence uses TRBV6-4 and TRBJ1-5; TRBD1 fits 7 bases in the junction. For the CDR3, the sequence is CASSEGDSPNQPQHF. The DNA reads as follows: TGTGCCAGCAGTGAGGGGGACAGCCCCAATCAGCCCCAGCATTTT.